These T cell receptor beta chains were read from a single sample in a study of OX40 agonist ivuxolimab in advanced cancers. The repertoire was sequenced with immunoSEQ multiplex PCR; TCRdb's copy has only in-frame clones and lacks some. The data contain about 57,000 clones, 90% to 95% of them singletons. This material consisted of CD4+ or CD8+ T cells sorted from blood, taken in a trial of the OX40 agonist ivuxolimab. These TCRs come from an adult with an advanced solid tumor such as melanoma, head and neck, liver or kidney cancer. The CDR3 runs from the conserved cysteine through the conserved F or W. Fields, in order: clone size, V gene, D gene, J gene, CDR3 protein, CDR3 DNA. D genes are given only for firm matches. Clone sizes are given selectively: once, few, many, or a class where the clone is expanded.

clone size: -
V gene: TRBV7-6
D gene: TRBD2
J gene: TRBJ2-1
CDR3 protein: CASSRGLAGVGDEQFF
CDR3 DNA: TGTGCCAGCAGCCGTGGACTAGCGGGAGTGGGCGATGAGCAGTTCTTC

clone size: -
V gene: TRBV7-9
D gene: TRBD1
J gene: TRBJ2-5
CDR3 protein: CASSGQGDGQETQYF
CDR3 DNA: TGTGCCAGCAGCGGACAGGGGGACGGACAAGAGACCCAGTACTTC

clone size: once
V gene: TRBV28
D gene: -
J gene: TRBJ2-7
CDR3 protein: CASSLGAGDFYEQYF
CDR3 DNA: TGTGCCAGCAGTTTGGGGGCAGGGGATTTTTACGAGCAGTACTTC

clone size: -
V gene: TRBV7-9
D gene: -
J gene: TRBJ1-2
CDR3 protein: CASSLDWDANYGYTF
CDR3 DNA: TGTGCCAGCAGCTTAGATTGGGACGCCAACTATGGCTACACCTTC

clone size: -
V gene: TRBV7-9
D gene: TRBD2
J gene: TRBJ2-7
CDR3 protein: CASSLAVTYEQYF
CDR3 DNA: TGTGCCAGCAGCCTAGCGGTTACCTACGAGCAGTACTTC

clone size: once
V gene: TRBV11-2
D gene: TRBD1
J gene: TRBJ1-2
CDR3 protein: CASSPFVGTGAFGYTF
CDR3 DNA: TGTGCCAGCAGCCCCTTCGTCGGGACAGGGGCCTTTGGCTACACCTTC

clone size: -
V gene: TRBV28
D gene: TRBD2
J gene: TRBJ2-1
CDR3 protein: CASTKTSGGYNEQFF
CDR3 DNA: TGTGCCAGCACCAAGACTAGCGGGGGGTACAATGAGCAGTTCTTC

clone size: -
V gene: TRBV13
D gene: -
J gene: TRBJ1-2
CDR3 protein: CASGGASLNYGYTF
CDR3 DNA: TGTGCCAGCGGAGGAGCCAGCCTTAACTATGGCTACACCTTC

clone size: -
V gene: TRBV27
D gene: -
J gene: TRBJ1-3
CDR3 protein: CASSLSWGEKGNTIYF
CDR3 DNA: TGTGCCAGCAGTTTAAGCTGGGGGGAGAAGGGAAACACCATATATTTT

clone size: -
V gene: TRBV19
D gene: -
J gene: TRBJ2-7
CDR3 protein: CASSYGPSYEQYF
CDR3 DNA: TGTGCCAGTAGCTACGGGCCTTCCTACGAGCAGTACTTC

clone size: -
V gene: TRBV7-9
D gene: TRBD2
J gene: TRBJ2-1
CDR3 protein: CASSSTRGGRASEQFF
CDR3 DNA: TGTGCCAGCAGCTCTACCCGGGGCGGGAGGGCCTCTGAGCAGTTCTTC

clone size: -
V gene: TRBV4-3
D gene: -
J gene: TRBJ1-4
CDR3 protein: CASSQVSLATNEKLFF
CDR3 DNA: TGCGCCAGCAGCCAGGTTAGCCTTGCAACTAATGAAAAACTGTTTTTT

clone size: -
V gene: TRBV7-8
D gene: TRBD1
J gene: TRBJ1-2
CDR3 protein: CASSLGDRVEGYTF
CDR3 DNA: TGTGCCAGCAGCTTAGGGGACAGGGTGGAAGGCTACACCTTC

clone size: once
V gene: TRBV6-6
D gene: -
J gene: TRBJ2-5
CDR3 protein: CASSYLRDPRGETQYF
CDR3 DNA: TGTGCCAGCAGTTACCTGCGGGACCCCCGCGGGGAGACCCAGTACTTC

clone size: -
V gene: TRBV7-9
D gene: TRBD1
J gene: TRBJ2-1
CDR3 protein: CASSSRTGNVNEQFF
CDR3 DNA: TGTGCCAGCAGCTCACGGACAGGGAATGTCAATGAGCAGTTCTTC

clone size: -
V gene: TRBV4-1
D gene: -
J gene: TRBJ2-1
CDR3 protein: CASSNDYLNEQFF
CDR3 DNA: TGCGCCAGCAGCAACGACTATCTGAATGAGCAGTTCTTC

clone size: once
V gene: TRBV7-9
D gene: -
J gene: TRBJ2-5
CDR3 protein: CASSPQRLETQYF
CDR3 DNA: TGTGCCAGCAGCCCCCAGCGGCTAGAGACCCAGTACTTC

clone size: -
V gene: TRBV7-6
D gene: -
J gene: TRBJ2-3
CDR3 protein: CASSRRDGDTQYF
CDR3 DNA: TGTGCCAGCAGCAGACGGGACGGTGATACGCAGTATTTT

clone size: -
V gene: TRBV14
D gene: TRBD2
J gene: TRBJ2-7
CDR3 protein: CASSPGLAGGYEQYF
CDR3 DNA: TGTGCCAGCAGCCCGGGACTAGCGGGCGGGTACGAGCAGTACTTC

clone size: -
V gene: TRBV27
D gene: TRBD1
J gene: TRBJ2-3
CDR3 protein: CASSFGQGATVADTQYF
CDR3 DNA: TGTGCCAGCAGTTTCGGACAGGGGGCGACAGTTGCAGATACGCAGTATTTT

clone size: -
V gene: TRBV7-8
D gene: -
J gene: TRBJ2-5
CDR3 protein: CASSPFRDGQETQYF
CDR3 DNA: TGTGCCAGCAGCCCCTTTCGGGACGGTCAAGAGACCCAGTACTTC

clone size: -
V gene: TRBV7-9
D gene: -
J gene: TRBJ2-7
CDR3 protein: CASSSTHSGSSYEQYF
CDR3 DNA: TGTGCCAGCAGCTCCACCCATTCAGGGTCCTCCTACGAGCAGTACTTC

clone size: -
V gene: TRBV19
D gene: -
J gene: TRBJ1-3
CDR3 protein: CASSTHILRQSSGNTIYF
CDR3 DNA: TGTGCCAGTAGTACACACATTCTTAGACAGAGCTCTGGAAACACCATATATTTT

clone size: -
V gene: TRBV14
D gene: TRBD2
J gene: TRBJ2-7
CDR3 protein: CASSQGLAGAYEQYF
CDR3 DNA: TGTGCCAGCAGCCAGGGACTAGCGGGAGCATACGAGCAGTACTTC

clone size: -
V gene: TRBV4-3
D gene: TRBD2
J gene: TRBJ2-2
CDR3 protein: CASSPPASGKEEELFF
CDR3 DNA: TGCGCCAGCAGCCCCCCGGCTAGCGGAAAAGAGGAGGAGCTGTTTTTT

clone size: once
V gene: TRBV7-9
D gene: -
J gene: TRBJ2-1
CDR3 protein: CASSHPSGSTYNEQFF
CDR3 DNA: TGTGCCAGCAGCCACCCCAGCGGGTCCACCTACAATGAGCAGTTCTTC

clone size: -
V gene: TRBV13
D gene: -
J gene: TRBJ2-2
CDR3 protein: CASSFGFAKGSPGELFF
CDR3 DNA: TGTGCCAGCAGCTTCGGCTTTGCTAAGGGGAGCCCCGGGGAGCTGTTTTTT